The present TCR beta chain was sequenced within a study of cytomegalovirus exposure and HLA in healthy donors. Study conclusions and caveats: Earlier results showed most TCR beta V segments being productive about 87% or about 30% of the time. Clonal expansion was found to be greater in HLA-associated TCR beta chains than in equally common others in a later analysis. CMV serostatus was the only recorded immune exposure for donors. Versus the approximately 670-donor mean, an Asian-associated ancestry cluster reportedly showed fewer N-insertions in a later analysis.

A few counts support this clone. Antigen: not known. The germline gene is not matched at one end of the junction; a read error may be the cause. Per germline, CDR1 SEHNR and CDR2 FQNEAQ (reference sequence). The CDR3 runs to 15 residues. PCR used 60 Vbeta primers and 13 Jbeta primers. The assay was immunoSEQ multiplex PCR, and TCRdb's table has in-frame clones only and misses some. This sample has about 81,000 clones, with about 80% found just once. The origin of this receptor is a man aged 50-59 years in good health and CMV-seropositive. The specimen sequenced was PBMCs. The V call is TRBV7-9, the J call TRBJ2-7; no clear D. In DNA form, the CDR3 reads TGTTCCAGCAGCCCCCCCCCTCGACTCCTTAACGAGCAGTACTTC. Protein product: CSSSPPPRLLNEQYF.